This entry lists 10 T cell receptor beta chains sequenced from one sample in a study of beta chain features in type 1 diabetes. No cognate antigen is known for these TCRs. Study-wide results and caveats: Among all four CD4+ subsets, Type 1 diabetes patients had TCRB CDR3s that were moderately but significantly shorter.

Of the isolated RNA, all was reverse transcribed, and so the sequenced material was expressed TCRB transcripts. Here immunoSEQ multiplex PCR was the method, and the copy in TCRdb shows in-frame clones only, minus some. The data contain about 160,000 clones, around 8.4% of them singletons. Sequencing input: central memory CD4+ T cells from blood. The source is a young woman with type 1 diabetes.

The genes are TRBV7-9 and TRBJ1-1; no definite D call. The CDR3 runs to 14 residues. Deletions cut 1 base from V and 3 bases from J, with 9 bases between. The V gene's germline CDR1 is SEHNR and CDR2 FQNEAQ (reference sequence). The CDR3 bases are TGTGCCAGCAGCTTAGGGCCCAGTCACACTGAAGCTTTCTTT. Translation: CASSLGPSHTEAFF.

Only a few counts were recorded for this clone. V gene TRBV5-6 combines with J gene TRBJ2-3, with 8 bases that match TRBD2. Germline CDR1 SGHDT, CDR2 YYEEEE. This CDR3 has 16 residues. J lost 7 bases, V lost 3 bases, and 13 bases had no gene match. The CDR3, as DNA: TGTGCCAGCAGCTCCATTGGTGCGGGGGGCCGAAATACGCAGTATTTT. Translating gives CASSSIGAGGRNTQYF.

The gene calls are TRBV5-4 and TRBJ2-3, with 8 bases that match TRBD2. The CDR3 extends over 16 amino acids. With V trimmed by 4 bases and J by 1 base, 8 bases remained unmatched. The V gene's germline CDR1 is SGHNT and CDR2 YYREEE (reference sequence). The CDR3 bases are TGTGCCAGCAGCCCCAAAGCGGGAGCGGGCACAGATACGCAGTATTTT. Its translation is CASSPKAGAGTDTQYF.

The V call is TRBV28, the J call TRBJ1-1; no definite D call. The CDR3 is 12 residues long. V shed 8 bases and J shed 5 bases, with 12 bases lying between them. Germline CDR1 MDHEN, CDR2 SYDVKM. The CDR3 region is CASRVLPTEAFF. The CDR3 DNA follows: TGTGCCAGCCGGGTCCTACCAACTGAAGCTTTCTTT.

A few counts support this clone. This sequence joins TRBV4-1 and TRBJ1-4; D not certain. The ends were cut back, 0 bases at V and 0 bases at J, with 11 bases in the middle. The V gene's germline CDR1 is MGHRA and CDR2 YSYEKL. The CDR3 runs 17 residues. The CDR3: CASSQDGYRATNEKLFF. In nucleotides, the CDR3 is TGCGCCAGCAGCCAAGATGGTTACAGAGCAACTAATGAAAAACTGTTTTTT.

This rearrangement joins TRBV30 to TRBJ2-1; D not certain. The CDR3 contains 11 residues. From germline, CDR1 is GTSNPN and CDR2 SVGIG (reference sequence). V shed 2 bases and J shed 7 bases, with 6 bases lying between them. The CDR3 DNA reads TGTGCCTGGAGTAGACTTAATGAGCAGTTCTTC. Protein: CAWSRLNEQFF.

The chain has TRBV10-3 and TRBJ2-7; D is perhaps TRBD2 (6 bases). The CDR3 consists of 11 residues. Germline values: CDR1 ENHRY, CDR2 SYGVKD. Trimming left V 10 bases short and J 4 bases short, with 11 bases between. The CDR3 here is CATRREYEQYF. In DNA, the CDR3 is TGTGCCACGCGTCGGGAGTACGAGCAGTACTTC.

The sample holds a few counts of this clone. The V call is TRBV7-2, the J call TRBJ2-3; 8 bases map to TRBD2. V shed 5 bases and J 4 bases; nucleotides not matched to a gene: 8. Per germline, CDR1 SGHTA and CDR2 FQGNSA. The CDR3 loop spans 15 amino acids. The CDR3 is CASSTGGAGPDTQYF. DNA for the CDR3: TGTGCCAGCAGCACCGGGGGGGCAGGCCCAGATACGCAGTATTTT. The entire variable domain, with the rest obtained from reference TRBV7-2 and TRBJ2-3, is as follows: GAGVSQSPSNKVTEKGKDVELRCDPISGHTALYWYRQSLGQGLEFLIYFQGNSAPDKSGLPSDRFSAERTGGSVSTLTIQRTQQEDSAVYLCASSTGGAGPDTQYFGPGTRLTVL.

The CDR3 nucleotides are TGTGCCAGCAGCCCCGAGAATGAGCAGTTCTTC. This encodes CASSPENEQFF. The chain combines TRBV11-2 with TRBJ2-1; D is uncertain. CDR3 length equals 11 residues. CDR1 is SGHAT, CDR2 FQNNGV, per germline. Deletions cut 5 bases from V and 7 bases from J, with 6 bases between.

Comments on this clone: The sample carries other DNA sequences with the same CDR3. The rearrangement links TRBV7-2 to TRBJ2-1; D is perhaps TRBD2 (6 bases). V lost 3 bases, J lost 7 bases, and 10 bases lay in between. This CDR3 has 13 residues. Germline V gene sequence: CDR1 SGHTA, CDR2 FQGNSA. As DNA, the CDR3 is TGTGCCAGCAGCTTTGCGGAGGGTAATGAGCAGTTCTTC. It specifies CASSFAEGNEQFF.